Described below is a single T cell receptor (beta chain) sequence and its context. What this receptor recognizes is not known. There are no base qualities to consult, and no much larger clone falls within one base. This specimen belongs to a study of cytomegalovirus exposure and HLA in healthy donors (dated by TCRdb to 2015 to 2018). As for the study more broadly: In an earlier analysis of under 600 of the donors, 250 to 350 Gb of sequence data and 117 million unique TCR beta sequences from about 180 million T cells were reported. Roughly 5 DR-DQ haplotypes were handled as single units for association and clustering because linkage in the cohort was strong. High-throughput TCR immunosequencing, statistical association of individual TCRs with disease status, and machine learning were combined to predict cytomegalovirus infection status. Of the roughly 400 genotyped donors, 65% to 90% fell in the genetic ancestry cluster associated with self-reported Caucasian donors. Class I and class II HLA loci were covered by the typing at four-digit resolution. Typing coverage differed by locus: A, B, C, DRB1 and DQB1 were typed in about 620-630 donors, DQA1 in about 550, DPA1 in around 610, and DPB1 in around 490. All discovery cohort repertoires had been generated on a single sequencing platform. About 300 gigabases of sequencing data and approximately 85 million unique TCR sequences were included in an early release covering 500 to 750 HLA-typed donors. Donor age, sex, ethnicity and CMV serostatus were collected together with the repertoire data. Across approximately 400 genotyped donors of the cohort, an average of about 250,000 unique TCR beta nucleotide sequences per donor were sequenced, and approximately 17% of those sequences were non-productive. In an earlier analysis of roughly 540 of the donors, high-throughput TCR beta sequencing was used to judge whether each TCR beta V gene segment behaved as functional or pseudogenic. The later analysis used no new phenotypic data to find candidate immune exposures, relying instead on TCR beta sequences and their occurrence across donors. Genome-wide SNP genotypes for about three fifths of the 666 donors were used in a later genetic analysis, which treated that subset as a discovery cohort. In a later analysis, previously published TCR beta repertoires from 550 to 750 donors were re-analyzed and high-resolution HLA genotyping was added so that TCR occurrence patterns could be studied. Besides the first cohort of 666 subjects, a separate validation cohort made up of 120 different subjects was used. The aim of the study was to test whether cataloging public T cell receptors could identify signatures of past pathogen exposure. The study used immunosequencing to profile the T cell repertoires of approximately 630 subjects and linked those repertoires to cytomegalovirus serostatus. Study-level results and caveats: When HLA alleles, especially DR and DQ, strongly co-occurred, attributing TCR associations to individual alleles was difficult. For the cohort, immune exposure information was limited to CMV serostatus. Because HLA typing was missing for some donors at each locus, association tests included only the typed subset. It was suggested by the authors that the approach could potentially be generalized to other disease states and immunological phenotypes. A cluster of highly shared sequence variants was judged likely to be a technical artifact of the sequencing pipeline. In a later analysis, more than 15,000 TCR beta sequences were associated with specific HLA alleles at a false discovery rate of 0.05. Most TCR sequences were observed very rarely across donors, whereas some public TCRs were present in many individuals. In a later analysis, TCR association rates were found to vary across HLA loci, with the most associated TCRs seen for DRB1 alleles and the fewest for HLA-C alleles. A total of roughly 160 TCR beta chains were listed by the study as associated with cytomegalovirus. Some IMGT-functional V segments, including TRBV6-2 and TRBV6-3, could not be told apart with the 87-base-pair reads, so those segments were excluded. The classifier was reported to diagnose cytomegalovirus status with high specificity and sensitivity in both the original cohort and the validation cohort. Several of the top co-occurrence clusters appeared to be linked to parvovirus B19, influenza, CMV and Epstein-Barr virus, according to a later analysis. According to a later analysis, most CMV-associated TCR beta chains appeared to be HLA-restricted, and the HLA associations seemed to be driven largely by CMV exposure. In an earlier analysis of more than 450 of the donors, most TCR beta V segments were observed in productive rearrangements about 90% or about 30% of the time, broadly matching IMGT annotations. A later genetic analysis associated a missense DCLRE1C variant with V-gene and J-gene trimming of TCR beta chains, and an independent cohort replicated the association. A later analysis found that HLA-associated TCR beta chains were more clonally expanded and had lower generation probabilities than equally common non-associated chains. A later genetic analysis reported fewer N-insertions in productive TCRs among donors in an Asian-associated ancestry cluster than the roughly 650-donor mean. Because counts were too low, around 18 rarely observed V segments, including chromosome 9 orphons, were left out of the earlier analysis of about 500 of the donors. This cohort had only TCR beta chains sequenced, and the lack of alpha or paired-chain data limited which features could be detected. In vitro tests confirmed that a few of the cytomegalovirus-associated TCR beta chains recognize cytomegalovirus antigens. Roughly uniform sequencing depth across donors was assumed in presence/absence analyses, although this assumption may not hold. A further reported finding was that TCR beta sequences accurately predicted the HLA-A and HLA-B alleles for most subjects in the first cohort. Linkage disequilibrium might explain the correlated functional status among segregating V segments, but an unknown experimental factor could not be ruled out.

The CDR3 holds 13 amino acids from the cysteine to the phenylalanine. The retained sequence is limited to the CDR3, 39 bases, with the frame set at the first base. V sheds 3 bases and J sheds 4 bases, leaving 9 bases between their ends. Looking up the germline V gene yields CDR1 MGHDK and CDR2 SYGVNS. In total, approximately 610 healthy bone marrow donors made up the cohort. At the time of sampling, all cohort members were nominally healthy, though unrecorded immune exposures were likely present. The donor was CMV seronegative and was included in the group of under 450 seronegative cohort members. Every donor gave a peripheral blood sample, and the peripheral blood mononuclear cells from that sample were used for TCR beta sequencing. Genomic DNA extraction from the blood cell samples was performed with the Qiagen DNeasy Blood Extraction Kit. Library preparation employed the immunoSEQ multiplex PCR assay. A mixture of 60 forward primers for TCR Vbeta segments and 13 reverse primers for TCR Jbeta segments was used in the multiplex PCR. Amplification of the CDR3 region of rearranged TCR beta genes was performed with a multiplex PCR assay on genomic DNA. Amplified TCR beta libraries were sequenced as 87-base-pair reads on the Illumina HiSeq System. The source study handled its data this way. In a later analysis, roughly 80 million unique TCR beta chains were counted across the 666 repertoires, and about 10 million of these chains were shared by at least two donors. Raw reads were error-corrected and collapsed into unique sequences with a nearest-neighbor algorithm that merged closely related sequences to remove PCR and sequencing errors. Alignment of CDR3 sequences to IMGT reference sequences was used to assign V, D and J gene segments. For a sequence to be retained, at least a six-nucleotide match to both a V gene segment and a J gene segment was required. A rearrangement was called productive if the CDR3 had no stop codons and remained in frame with V and J, and every other rearrangement was called non-productive. Following IMGT convention, CDR3 was defined as the stretch from the second conserved V-encoded cysteine up to the conserved J-encoded phenylalanine. In an earlier analysis of roughly 580 of the donors, sequences lacking an unambiguous match to a single V gene segment were excluded. An earlier analysis of fewer than 750 of the donors called V segments functional above 56.7% productive rearrangements and segregating when the between-donor standard deviation exceeded 5%. A statistical classification framework was built for diagnosing cytomegalovirus status from the catalog of TCR beta chain sequences. In a later analysis, TCR nucleotide sequences were compared against IMGT/GENE-DB human TR gene sequences so that V and J genes could be assigned. A later analysis assigned CDR3 sequences and most-parsimonious VDJ recombination scenarios with the TCRdist pipeline. In a later analysis, each TCR beta chain was defined by its CDR3 amino acid sequence together with its V-gene family, and reads without a unique V-gene family were excluded. A later analysis removed 592 highly shared, low-generation-probability nucleotide sequences to deal with suspected cross-contamination and a sequencing artifact. A later analysis calculated a clonal expansion index for each public chain from normalized within-repertoire ranks of inferred template counts. In a later analysis, generation probabilities were computed with a VDJ recombination model fitted to out-of-frame rearrangements, and the resulting probabilities were checked against IGoR. In a later analysis, hypergeometric tests were used to score TCR-TCR, TCR-HLA and TCR-CMV co-occurrence, with a repertoire-size bias correction applied to TCR pairs. In a later analysis, false discovery rates were estimated by permuting HLA or CMV assignments 20 times. In a later analysis, co-occurring TCRs were grouped with DBSCAN, and TCRdist sequence similarity was added when clustering was performed within HLA-allele-positive subsets. Co-occurrence clustering excluded repertoires with fewer than 30,000 or more than 120,000 public chains, plus five with anomalous nucleotide sharing. TCRdb stores this immuneACCESS table with in-frame sequences only. Part of the clones is absent; in the studies checked, under half of the shortfall reflects unresolved V genes, and no reason is known for the rest. V and J calls and clone size are those listed in that table; D and trimming were worked out from the DNA. The sample records 55,000 to 85,000 clones, 70% to 90% of which are singletons. The ten largest clones take up less than 2.5% of the sample.

The chain links TRBV25-1 with TRBJ1-2; the D gene is not confidently resolved. The sequenced material came from PBMCs. This sequence originates from a woman under 40 in good health and CMV-seronegative. The DNA is TGTGCCAGCAGTGAGCCCAACAGCTATGGCTACACCTTC. Its protein reads: CASSEPNSYGYTF.